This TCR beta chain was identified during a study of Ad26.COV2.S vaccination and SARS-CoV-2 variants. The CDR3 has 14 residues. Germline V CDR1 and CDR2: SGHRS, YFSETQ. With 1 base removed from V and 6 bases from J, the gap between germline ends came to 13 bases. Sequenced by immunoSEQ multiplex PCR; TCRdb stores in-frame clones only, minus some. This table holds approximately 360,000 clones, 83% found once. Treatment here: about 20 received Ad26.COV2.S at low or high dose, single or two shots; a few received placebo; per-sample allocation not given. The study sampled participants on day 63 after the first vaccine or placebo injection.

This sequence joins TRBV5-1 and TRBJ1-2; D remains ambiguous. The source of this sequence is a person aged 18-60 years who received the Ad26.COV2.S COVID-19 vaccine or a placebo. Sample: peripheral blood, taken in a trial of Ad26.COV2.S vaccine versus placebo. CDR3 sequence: CASSLSPGADGYTF. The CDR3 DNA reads TGCGCCAGCAGCTTGAGTCCAGGAGCGGATGGCTACACCTTC.